The T cell receptor (beta chain) described here comes from a study of CD8 T cells in ankylosing spondylitis. Study-wide points: Matched ankylosing spondylitis synovial fluid reportedly contained a significantly enriched population of disease-linked clones.

On this clonotype itself: Its specificity is not known.

Germline V gene data show CDR1 as GTSNPN and CDR2 as SVGIG (reference sequence). V lost 3 bases and J lost 2, with 11 bases in between. The CDR3 extends over 14 amino acids. Making the TCR beta libraries involved quantitative 5'-RACE with molecular barcodes. TCRdb redid the calling of the 5' RACE reads with MiXCR, one entry per CDR3 protein. This sample has almost 250,000 distinct CDR3 sequences, with 30% to 35% found just once. The specimen sequenced was blood, either unsorted or a sorted T cell fraction (not recorded which). The source is a male donor with ankylosing spondylitis or in good health (not recorded which). The chain employs TRBV30 and TRBJ1-5, with D tentatively TRBD1 (5 bases). The CDR3 is CAWSGDEGNQPQHF. In nucleotides, the CDR3 is TGTGCCTGGAGCGGGGACGAGGGCAATCAGCCCCAGCATTTT. The full variable domain, its missing parts supplied by reference TRBV30 and TRBJ1-5, is SQTIHQWPATLVQPVGSPLSLECTVEGTSNPNLYWYRQAAGRGLQLLFYSVGIGQISSEVPQNLSASRPQDRQFILSSKKLLLSDSGFYLCAWSGDEGNQPQHFGDGTRLSIL.